This TCR beta chain was obtained from a study of T cell responses to AZD1222 COVID-19 vaccine. The study, taken as a whole, reports: Two AZD1222 doses significantly raised spike-specific TCR breadth and depth over controls.

Only in-frame clones appear in the TCRdb table, and some are missing; sequencing was by immunoSEQ multiplex PCR. The sample holds roughly 250,000 clones; 85% to 95% are singletons and the top ten take approximately 0.52%. Concerning this clone itself: No antigen is known for it.

The germline CDR1 and CDR2 sequences are MDHEN and SYDVKM. This CDR3 comprises 14 residues. V was pared by 2 bases and J by 9 bases, with 11 bases between. The rearrangement links TRBV28 to TRBJ1-6; D call uncertain. The TCR originated in an adult in good health. This material consisted of peripheral blood, taken on day 0 of AZD1222 vaccination. CDR3 in amino acids: CASSLKGRSSPLHF. CDR3 nucleotides: TGTGCCAGCAGTTTAAAGGGCCGTAGTTCACCCCTCCACTTT.